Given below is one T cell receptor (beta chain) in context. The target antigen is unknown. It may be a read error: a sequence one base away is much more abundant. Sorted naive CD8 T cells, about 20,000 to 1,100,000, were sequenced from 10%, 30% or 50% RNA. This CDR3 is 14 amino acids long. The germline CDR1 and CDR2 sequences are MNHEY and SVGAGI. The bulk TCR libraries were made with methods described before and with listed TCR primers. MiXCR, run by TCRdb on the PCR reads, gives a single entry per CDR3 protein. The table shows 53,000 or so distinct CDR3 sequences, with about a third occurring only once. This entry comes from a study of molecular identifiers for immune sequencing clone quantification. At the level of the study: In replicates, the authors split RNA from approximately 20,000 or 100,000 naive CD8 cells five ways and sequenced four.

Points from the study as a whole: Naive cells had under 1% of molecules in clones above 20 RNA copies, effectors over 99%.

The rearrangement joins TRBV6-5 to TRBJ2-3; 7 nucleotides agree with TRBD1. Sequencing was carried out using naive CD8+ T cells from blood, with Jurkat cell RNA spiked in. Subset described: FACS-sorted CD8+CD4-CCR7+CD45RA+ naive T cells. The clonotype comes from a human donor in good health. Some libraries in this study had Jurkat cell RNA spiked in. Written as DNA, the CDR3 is TGTGCCAGCAGTTACGCCCAGGGGACAGCTACGCAGTATTTT. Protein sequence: CASSYAQGTATQYF.